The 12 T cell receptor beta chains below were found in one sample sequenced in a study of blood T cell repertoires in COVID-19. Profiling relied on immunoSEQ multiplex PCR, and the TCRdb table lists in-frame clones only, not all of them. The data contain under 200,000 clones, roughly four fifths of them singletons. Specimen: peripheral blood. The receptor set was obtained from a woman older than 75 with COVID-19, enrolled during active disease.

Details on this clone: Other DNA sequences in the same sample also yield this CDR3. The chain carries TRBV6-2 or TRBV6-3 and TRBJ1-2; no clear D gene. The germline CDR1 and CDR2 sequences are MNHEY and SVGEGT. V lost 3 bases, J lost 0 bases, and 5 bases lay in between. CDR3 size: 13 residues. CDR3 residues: CASSYYTNYGYTF. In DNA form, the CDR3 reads TGTGCCAGCAGTTATTACACTAACTATGGCTACACCTTC.

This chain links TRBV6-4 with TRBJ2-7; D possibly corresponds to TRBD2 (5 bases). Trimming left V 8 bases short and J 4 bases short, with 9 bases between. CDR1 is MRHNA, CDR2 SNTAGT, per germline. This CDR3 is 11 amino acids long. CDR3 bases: TGTGCCAGCCCGTCGGGGTACGAGCAGTACTTC. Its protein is CASPSGYEQYF.

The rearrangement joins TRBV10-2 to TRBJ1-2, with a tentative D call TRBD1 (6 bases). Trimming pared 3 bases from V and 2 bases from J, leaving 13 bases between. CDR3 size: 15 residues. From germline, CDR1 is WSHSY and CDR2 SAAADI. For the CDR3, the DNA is TGCGCCAGCAGTGATGATCCTACAGGGAACTATGGCTACACCTTC. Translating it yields CASSDDPTGNYGYTF.

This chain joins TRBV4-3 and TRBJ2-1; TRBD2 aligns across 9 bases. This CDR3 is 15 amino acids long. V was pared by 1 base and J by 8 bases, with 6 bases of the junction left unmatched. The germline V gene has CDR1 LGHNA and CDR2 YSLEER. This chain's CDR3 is CASSQVKRGDHEQFF. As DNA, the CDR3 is TGCGCCAGCAGCCAAGTCAAGCGGGGGGACCATGAGCAGTTCTTC.

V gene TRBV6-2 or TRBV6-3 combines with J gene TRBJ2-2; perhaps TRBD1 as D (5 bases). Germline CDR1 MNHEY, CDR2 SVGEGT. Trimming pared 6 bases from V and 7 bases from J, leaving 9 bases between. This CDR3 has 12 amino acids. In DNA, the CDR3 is TGTGCCAGCAGCCTCAGGGACGGGGAGCTGTTTTTT. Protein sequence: CASSLRDGELFF.

CDR3 residues: CASFRGIHEQFF. Here the CDR3 DNA reads TGTGCCAGCTTCAGGGGTATCCATGAGCAGTTCTTC. This chain connects TRBV7-9 to TRBJ2-1; D is possibly TRBD1 (6 bases). The CDR3 contains 12 residues. The germline V and J ends were trimmed by 8 bases and 8 bases, with 13 bases remaining between them. The germline CDR1 and CDR2 sequences are SEHNR and FQNEAQ (reference sequence).

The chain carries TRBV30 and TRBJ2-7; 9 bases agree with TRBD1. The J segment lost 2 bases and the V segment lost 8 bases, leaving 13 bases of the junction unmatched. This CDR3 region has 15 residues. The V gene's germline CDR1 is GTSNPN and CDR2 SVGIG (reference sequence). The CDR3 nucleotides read TGTGCCGGCATGTATCGGACAGGGGCGACCTACGAGCAGTACTTC. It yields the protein CAGMYRTGATYEQYF.

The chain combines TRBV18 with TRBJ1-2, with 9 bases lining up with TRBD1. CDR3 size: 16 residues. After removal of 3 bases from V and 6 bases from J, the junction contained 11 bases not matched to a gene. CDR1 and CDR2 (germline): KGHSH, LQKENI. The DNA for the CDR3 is TGTGCCAGCTCACCTCAAGTATTCGGGACAGGGAATGGCTACACCTTC. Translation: CASSPQVFGTGNGYTF.

In DNA form, the CDR3 reads TGTGCCACCCAGCCCTCGGGGTTTGCAGATACGCAGTATTTT. Its translation: CATQPSGFADTQYF. The chain recombines TRBV2 with TRBJ2-3; tentatively, D is TRBD2 (5 bases). The CDR3 is 14 residues long. The ends were cut back, 10 bases at V and 4 bases at J, with 18 bases in the middle. In germline, CDR1 is SNHLY, CDR2 FYNNEI.

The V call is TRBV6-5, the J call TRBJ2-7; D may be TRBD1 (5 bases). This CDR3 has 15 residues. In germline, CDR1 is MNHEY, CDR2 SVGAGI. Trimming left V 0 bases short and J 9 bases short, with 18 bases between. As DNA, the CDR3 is TGTGCCAGCAGTTACTCGATCCCCCAGGGTACGGTGCAGTACTTC. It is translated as CASSYSIPQGTVQYF.

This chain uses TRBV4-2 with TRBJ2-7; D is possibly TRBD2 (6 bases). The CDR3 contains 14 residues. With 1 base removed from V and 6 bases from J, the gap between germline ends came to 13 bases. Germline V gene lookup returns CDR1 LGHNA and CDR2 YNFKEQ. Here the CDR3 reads CASSQAAGDSEQYF. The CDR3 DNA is TGTGCCAGCAGCCAAGCCGCTGGGGACTCCGAGCAGTACTTC.

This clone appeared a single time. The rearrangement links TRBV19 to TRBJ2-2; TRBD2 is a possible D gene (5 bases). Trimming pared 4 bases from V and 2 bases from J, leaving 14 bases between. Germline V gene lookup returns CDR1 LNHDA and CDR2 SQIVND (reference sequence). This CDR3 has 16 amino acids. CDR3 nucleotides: TGTGCCAGTAGTACCAGGACTGAGAAAAACACCGGGGAGCTGTTTTTT. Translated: CASSTRTEKNTGELFF.